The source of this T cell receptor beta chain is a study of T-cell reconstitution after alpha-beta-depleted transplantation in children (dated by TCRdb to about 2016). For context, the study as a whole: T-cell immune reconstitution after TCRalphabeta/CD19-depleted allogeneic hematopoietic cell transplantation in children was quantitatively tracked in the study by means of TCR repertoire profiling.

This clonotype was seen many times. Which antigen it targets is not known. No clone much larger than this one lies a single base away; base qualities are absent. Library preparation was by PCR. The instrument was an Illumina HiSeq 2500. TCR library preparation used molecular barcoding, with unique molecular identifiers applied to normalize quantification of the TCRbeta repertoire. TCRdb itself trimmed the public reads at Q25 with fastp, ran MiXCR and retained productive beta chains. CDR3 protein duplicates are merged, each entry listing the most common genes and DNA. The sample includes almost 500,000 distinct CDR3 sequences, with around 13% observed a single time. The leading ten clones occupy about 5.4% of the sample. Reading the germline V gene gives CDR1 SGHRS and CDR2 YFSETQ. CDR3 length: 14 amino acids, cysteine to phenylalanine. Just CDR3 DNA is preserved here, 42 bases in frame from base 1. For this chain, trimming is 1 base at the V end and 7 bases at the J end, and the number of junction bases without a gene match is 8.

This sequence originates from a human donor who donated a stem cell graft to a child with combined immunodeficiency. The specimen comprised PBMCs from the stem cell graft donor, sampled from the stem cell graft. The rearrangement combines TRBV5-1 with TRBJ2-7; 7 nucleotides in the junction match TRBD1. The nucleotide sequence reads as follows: TGCGCCAGCAGCTTGACAGGGGTGATGGGGGAGCAGTACTTC. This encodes CASSLTGVMGEQYF.